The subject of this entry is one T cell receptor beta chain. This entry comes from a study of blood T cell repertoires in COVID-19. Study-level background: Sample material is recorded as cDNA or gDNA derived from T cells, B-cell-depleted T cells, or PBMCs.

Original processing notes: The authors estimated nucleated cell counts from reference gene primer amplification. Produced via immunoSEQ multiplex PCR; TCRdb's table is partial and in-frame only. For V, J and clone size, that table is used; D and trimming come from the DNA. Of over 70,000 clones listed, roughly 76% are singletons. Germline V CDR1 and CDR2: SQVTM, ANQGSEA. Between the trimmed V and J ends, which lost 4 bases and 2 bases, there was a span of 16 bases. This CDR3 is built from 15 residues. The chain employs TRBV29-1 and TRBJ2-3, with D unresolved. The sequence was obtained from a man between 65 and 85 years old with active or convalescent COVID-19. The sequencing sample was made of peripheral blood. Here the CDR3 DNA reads TGCAGCGTTGTGGGCACTCTGATCCTCACAGATACGCAGTATTTT. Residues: CSVVGTLILTDTQYF.